The 6 T cell receptor beta chains below were found in one sample sequenced in a study of human T cells and chemical hapten exposure (dated by TCRdb to the early 2020s). Library prep was done by RACE. Instrument used: NextSeq 500. The public reads were reprocessed in TCRdb via fastp at Q25 and MiXCR, keeping in-frame beta chains. Rows matching on CDR3 protein sequence are summarized as one entry with the most common DNA and genes. The sample data list around 92,000 distinct CDR3 sequences, and about a tenth of these were observed just once. The ten largest clones represent about 3.1% of the sample. The sample's time point label, decoded: pre-sensitization, week 0. The treatment or condition label on this specimen signifies: therapeutic diphenylcyclopropenone sensitization with weekly scalp DPC. Sample: whole blood, taken in connection with sensitization to the hapten diphenylcyclopropenone (DPC). The receptors derive from an older woman with alopecia areata. Some clones in this sample may be carry-over from other donors' samples.

This clonotype was picked up many times. The J gene is TRBJ1-2, the V gene TRBV5-1; possible D gene TRBD1, 5 bases. The CDR3 contains 12 residues. CDR1 and CDR2 from the germline V gene are SGHRS and YFSETQ. Trimming stripped 0 bases from V and 7 bases from J, with 7 bases between. The CDR3 is CASSLDRGGYTF. The CDR3 coding sequence is TGCGCCAGCAGCTTGGATAGGGGTGGCTACACCTTC.

This clonotype was observed many times. The rearrangement uses TRBV14 and TRBJ2-3, with D perhaps TRBD2 (7 bases). The CDR3 sequence is 17 residues long. V lost 0 bases to trimming and J lost 6 bases, with 19 bases between them. Germline V lookup: CDR1 SGHDN, CDR2 FVKESK. The CDR3 DNA sequence: TGTGCCAGCAGCCAAGAGAGGTTTTGGGGGGGCCGGGATACGCAGTATTTT. It yields the protein CASSQERFWGGRDTQYF. Based on the CDR3 plus reference TRBV14 and TRBJ2-3, the full variable domain is EAGVTQFPSHSVIEKGQTVTLRCDPISGHDNLYWYRRVMGKEIKFLLHFVKESKQDESGMPNNRFLAERTGGTYSTLKVQPAELEDSGVYFCASSQERFWGGRDTQYFGPGTRLTVL.

A few counts support this clonotype. This sequence joins TRBV2 and TRBJ1-6; D unresolved. The CDR3 sequence is 12 residues long. Germline CDR1 is SNHLY and CDR2 is FYNNEI. Trimming removed 6 bases from V and 10 bases from J, with 10 bases in between. The CDR3 region is CASSDMYSPLHF. Here the CDR3 DNA reads TGTGCCAGCAGCGACATGTACTCACCCCTCCACTTT. Together with reference TRBV2 and TRBJ1-6, the CDR3 gives the full variable domain: EPEVTQTPSHQVTQMGQEVILRCVPISNHLYFYWYRQILGQKVEFLVSFYNNEISEKSEIFDDQFSVERPDGSNFTLKIRSTKLEDSAMYFCASSDMYSPLHFGNGTRLTVT.

This clonotype was detected only a few times. V is TRBV20-1 and J is TRBJ2-4; no reliable D call. Trimming left V 3 bases short and J 0 bases short, with 12 bases between. Looked up from germline, CDR1 is DFQATT and CDR2 is SNEGSKA (reference sequence). The CDR3 spans 15 residues. The CDR3 DNA reads TGCAGTGCTAGGGAACAGATACTAGCCAAAAACATTCAGTACTTC. This codes for CSAREQILAKNIQYF.

This clonotype was detected ten times or more. The rearrangement joins TRBV6-6 to TRBJ1-2; a weak D match, TRBD1 (5 bases). The ends were cut back, 4 bases at V and 4 bases at J, with 13 bases in the middle. The length of the CDR3 is 14 residues. Looked up from germline, CDR1 is MNHNY and CDR2 is SVGAGI (reference sequence). The CDR3 DNA reads as TGTGCCAGCAGTTCTGGTCCGGGGGGCTATGGCTACACCTTC. As protein: CASSSGPGGYGYTF.

The table lists this clonotype with many counts. This chain joins TRBV30 and TRBJ1-1, with a possible D match to TRBD1 (5 bases). Germline-derived CDR1 and CDR2 are GTSNPN and SVGIG (reference sequence). The CDR3 totals 18 residues. Trimming shortened V by 5 bases and J by 0 bases, and 25 bases separated the two germline ends. The DNA of the CDR3 is TGTGCCTGGTACTCGGAGGCAGGGAAGGCCCAAGTGAACACTGAAGCTTTCTTT. Its protein is CAWYSEAGKAQVNTEAFF.